The 11 T cell receptor beta chains below all came from one sample that was sequenced in a study of T-cell memory formation after mild COVID-19 (dated by TCRdb to the early 2020s). The method was 5' RACE. Sequencing instrument: Illumina NovaSeq 6000. TCRdb trimmed public reads at Q25 via fastp, called clones via MiXCR and kept in-frame beta chains. Entries are consolidated by CDR3 protein sequence, retaining the most common genes and DNA. Recorded for this sample are 300,000 to 400,000 distinct CDR3 sequences; around 13% of them occurred a single time. The ten largest clonotypes hold 20% to 25% of the sample. What was sequenced was PBMCs or a T cell subset sorted from them (not recorded which). Source of these receptors: a man between 18 and 35 years old who had mild COVID-19 (a few samples of this study predate the infection). The sample titles of this study are shuffled in the database, so cell type and time point are left out; the donor was told from shared clones.

In this sample, this clonotype turned up a few times. V gene TRBV6-6 combines with J gene TRBJ1-1; unclear D gene. V was cut by 2 bases and J by 3 bases, with 4 bases left in between. The CDR3 loop spans 12 amino acids. The germline CDR1 and CDR2 sequences are MNHNY and SVGAGI (reference sequence). CDR3: CASSYLDTEAFF. DNA for the CDR3: TGTGCCAGCAGTTACCTGGACACTGAAGCTTTCTTT.

This clonotype was picked up a small number of times. The gene calls are TRBV7-9 and TRBJ2-7; TRBD1 might be the D (5 bases). The CDR3 totals 14 residues. Germline values: CDR1 SEHNR, CDR2 FQNEAQ (reference sequence). V lost 5 bases and J lost 2, with 13 bases in between. The CDR3 DNA is TGTGCCAGCAGCCCATCAGGGAAGCCCTACGAGCAGTACGTC. As protein: CASSPSGKPYEQYV.

CDR3 residues: CSVVEGRVETQYF. The DNA of the CDR3 is TGCAGCGTTGTGGAGGGTAGGGTCGAGACCCAGTACTTC. V is TRBV29-1 and J is TRBJ2-5; perhaps TRBD2 as D (6 bases). The germline V gene has CDR1 SQVTM and CDR2 ANQGSEA. The CDR3 length is 13 residues. The V end lost 4 bases, the J end lost 5 bases, and 14 bases lay between the germline ends.

There are a few counts of this clonotype. V is TRBV7-9 and J is TRBJ2-1; D is uncertain. With 1 base removed from V and 2 bases from J, the gap between germline ends came to 9 bases. Germline CDR1 and CDR2: SEHNR and FQNEAQ (reference sequence). This CDR3 contains 15 residues. This CDR3 is CASSLVARPYNEQFF. The CDR3, as DNA: TGTGCCAGCAGCTTAGTGGCGCGTCCCTACAATGAGCAGTTCTTC. Combining the CDR3 with reference TRBV7-9 and TRBJ2-1 gives the whole variable domain DTGVSQNPRHKITKRGQNVTFRCDPISEHNRLYWYRQTLGQGPEFLTYFQNEAQLEKSRLLSDRFSAERPKGSFSTLEIQRTEQGDSAMYLCASSLVARPYNEQFFGPGTRLTVL.

Only a few counts were recorded for this clonotype. The rearrangement links TRBV29-1 to TRBJ1-5; D perhaps matches TRBD1 (5 bases). This CDR3 spans 13 amino acids. Germline-derived CDR1 and CDR2 are SQVTM and ANQGSEA. V was cut by 5 bases and J by 4 bases, with 12 bases left in between. The CDR3 reads CSVQGYDNQPQHF. The CDR3 bases are TGCAGCGTTCAGGGTTATGATAATCAGCCCCAGCATTTT.

V gene TRBV18 combines with J gene TRBJ1-5; 9 bases map to TRBD1. After removal of 3 bases from V and 5 bases from J, the junction contained 5 bases not matched to a gene. The CDR3 runs 15 residues. The germline V gene has CDR1 KGHSH and CDR2 LQKENI. CDR3 nucleotide sequence: TGTGCCAGCTCACCCCCGGGACAGGGTCATCAGCCCCAGCATTTT. Translated: CASSPPGQGHQPQHF.

This clonotype was recorded many times. V and J are TRBV6-2 or TRBV6-3 and TRBJ2-3; D unclear. V was clipped by 0 bases and J by 2 bases, with 9 bases between them. CDR3 length equals 15 residues. Germline values: CDR1 MNHEY, CDR2 SVGEGT. The CDR3 loop reads CASSYSETDTDTQYF. The CDR3 coding sequence is TGTGCCAGCAGTTACTCCGAGACCGACACAGATACGCAGTATTTT.

This clonotype was observed a few times. The chain is built from TRBV12-3 or TRBV12-4 and TRBJ2-5; D assignment may be TRBD1 or TRBD2 (5 bases each). This CDR3 contains 14 residues. The V gene lost 4 bases and the J gene lost 5 bases, with 14 bases spanning the gap. The CDR3 DNA sequence: TGTGCCAGCAGTTCCGGGGCCTTAGCGGAGACCCAGTACTTC. Translation: CASSSGALAETQYF.

This clonotype has ten or more counts. The genes are TRBV6-4 and TRBJ2-3; D gene unclear. Trimming pared 5 bases from V and 3 bases from J, leaving 9 bases between. The CDR3 has 13 residues. Germline V CDR1 and CDR2: MRHNA, SNTAGT. The CDR3 region is CASSQRDTDTQYF. Here the CDR3 DNA reads TGTGCCAGCAGTCAAAGGGATACAGATACGCAGTATTTT.

This sequence joins TRBV27 and TRBJ1-1; no reliable D call. Trimming shortened V by 6 bases and J by 3 bases, and 14 bases separated the two germline ends. The length of the CDR3 is 14 residues. CDR1 is MNHEY, CDR2 SMNVEV, per germline (reference sequence). The CDR3 is CASRPATRDTEAFF. The DNA of the CDR3 is TGTGCCAGCAGGCCGGCTACTAGGGACACTGAAGCTTTCTTT.

The chain joins TRBV10-2 to TRBJ1-2; unclear D gene. V shed 6 bases and J shed 8 bases, with 19 bases lying between them. The CDR3 is 14 amino acids. The germline V gene has CDR1 WSHSY and CDR2 SAAADI. CDR3 sequence: CASSADRVSSGYTF. The CDR3 DNA is TGCGCCAGCAGCGCTGACCGCGTTTCTAGCGGCTACACCTTC.